This TCR beta chain emerged from a study of T cell responses to AZD1222 COVID-19 vaccine (dated by TCRdb to the early 2020s). Study-wide context: A total of about 230 trial participants underwent TCR sequencing, of whom about 210 received two doses of AZD1222 and 26 received two doses of the MenACWY control vaccine. Trial participants were enrolled by age into 18-55, 56-69 and 70-plus year subgroups, with about 150, 28 and 57 TCR-sequenced participants respectively.

According to the study, the label for this sample's time point signals: about 28 days (+/-7) after the second vaccine dose. AZD1222 recipients with second doses at about 4 weeks or about 12 weeks were pooled, because spike-specific TCR depth and breadth did not differ between schedules. The vaccinee samples were drawn from two UK trials, COV001 and COV002, one of which was a single-blind randomized controlled phase 2/3 trial testing AZD1222 (ChAdOx1 nCoV-19) in healthy adults. For TCRbeta chain sequencing, PBMC samples were collected from trial participants at day 0 and at day 28 after the second dose. Measured from the cysteine to the phenylalanine, the CDR3 is 16 residues long. This entry keeps only the CDR3 DNA: 48 bases, framed from base 1. CDR1 and CDR2 (SNHLY, FYNNEI) derive from the germline V gene. Trimming removed 3 bases from V and 0 bases from J; the gene matches leave 4 bases unexplained.

In its sample, this clone was seen a few times. Its specific antigen is unknown. The input lacks base qualities; no much larger clone sits a single base away. What the work shows at the level of the full study, not this receptor alone: Conclusions about previously exposed vaccinees are limited because only six or seven AZD1222 recipients were SARS-CoV-2 seropositive at baseline. Nearly half of unique spike-specific TCRs reportedly recognized epitopes outside regions mutated in the B.1.351 and B.1.1.7 variants. Spike-specific TCR breadth and depth rose significantly after two AZD1222 doses compared with day 0 and with MenACWY recipients. CD4 TCRs associated with the vaccine covered the entire spike protein, and the dominant responses were in regions 160-218 and 743-854. No day 14 peak-response samples were available, so repertoires were characterized only after the peak T cell response. The 56-69-year group was small, and its depth increase did not reach significance, likely because of low power. Participants were mostly white British and included more females than males, and it was suggested by the authors that clonal diversity may have been underestimated.

The CDR3 regions of human TCRbeta chains were analyzed by immunosequencing. The paper's data handling went like this. TCRs in the repertoires were matched against a reference library of SARS-CoV-2-specific TCRs that had been generated with the MIRA antigen-specificity platform. Breadth meant the fraction of unique TCRs that were SARS-CoV-2-associated, whereas depth meant the fraction of total T cells that were SARS-CoV-2-associated. Using the MIRA data, every spike-specific TCR was mapped to the spike region that the TCR reacted to and assigned to either a CD4 or a CD8 class. Log10-transformed breadth and depth values were compared by one-way ANOVA with Sidak's multiple comparisons tests. Not all clones reach the TCRdb copy of this immuneACCESS table, which keeps in-frame sequences only. Checked studies attribute under half of the gap to unresolved V genes and leave the rest unexplained. The D gene and trimming were derived from the DNA, and the V and J assignments and clone size from that table. Recorded for this sample are about 110,000 clones; less than 95% of them occurred a single time. The biggest ten clones account for 2.9% of the sample.

The chain is made from TRBV2 and TRBJ2-1; 8 junctional bases match TRBD2. The input for sequencing was peripheral blood, taken 28 days after the second AZD1222 dose. The sequence derives from an adult who received the AZD1222 COVID-19 vaccine. The CDR3 loop reads CASSDSGTSSYNEQFF. The base sequence is TGTGCCAGCAGTGACTCGGGGACTAGCTCCTACAATGAGCAGTTCTTC.